These 2 T cell receptor beta chains came from one sample sequenced in a study of blood T cell repertoires in COVID-19. Clones were read by immunoSEQ multiplex PCR, and TCRdb kept only the in-frame ones, dropping some. The table has some 450,000 clones, around 89% seen once. Material for sequencing was peripheral blood. These receptors were taken from a woman aged 50 to 60 with COVID-19, enrolled during active disease.

This sequence joins TRBV7-2 and TRBJ2-5, with D unresolved. This CDR3 comprises 12 residues. Germline CDR1 is SGHTA and CDR2 is FQGNSA. Trimming took 3 bases from V and 5 from J, leaving 7 bases between them. CDR3 loop: CASSLVQETQYF. The CDR3 nucleotides read TGTGCCAGCAGCTTGGTTCAGGAGACCCAGTACTTC.

The rearrangement links TRBV28 to TRBJ2-1; 12 bases are shared with TRBD2. The V gene's germline CDR1 is MDHEN and CDR2 SYDVKM. This CDR3 has 16 amino acids. V was clipped by 4 bases and J by 4 bases; unmatched bases: 5. The CDR3 DNA reads TGTGCCAGCAGTTCCCTACTAGCGGGGGGATACAATGAGCAGTTCTTC. It is translated as CASSSLLAGGYNEQFF. The variable domain in full, completed from reference TRBV28 and TRBJ2-1, reads DVKVTQSSRYLVKRTGEKVFLECVQDMDHENMFWYRQDPGLGLRLIYFSYDVKMKEKGDIPEGYSVSREKKERFSLILESASTNQTSMYLCASSSLLAGGYNEQFFGPGTRLTVL.